Below, 5 T cell receptor beta chains from the same sample are listed, as sequenced in a study of blood T cell repertoires in COVID-19. Some clones are missing from TCRdb's copy, which holds only in-frame ones; the method was immunoSEQ multiplex PCR. The profile shows 250,000 to 400,000 clones, roughly 90% of them singletons. Sequencing was carried out using peripheral blood. The receptors stem from a woman in her 30s with COVID-19, enrolled during active disease.

For the CDR3, the DNA is TGCGCCAGCAGCCAAGTCCGCGGAACCATCTACGAGCAGTACTTC. It translates to CASSQVRGTIYEQYF. This rearrangement joins TRBV4-1 to TRBJ2-7; D unclear. V lost 1 base to trimming and J lost 3 bases, with 13 bases between them. Germline-derived CDR1 and CDR2 are MGHRA and YSYEKL. The CDR3 totals 15 residues.

CDR3 region: CASSASGGRAYEQYF. The CDR3 DNA reads TGTGCCAGCTCTGCGTCTGGCGGGAGGGCCTACGAGCAGTACTTC. J is TRBJ2-7 and V is TRBV18; TRBD2 agrees at 9 bases. The J segment lost 2 bases and the V segment lost 6 bases, leaving 8 bases of the junction unmatched. CDR1 KGHSH and CDR2 LQKENI come from the germline V gene. The CDR3 loop spans 15 amino acids.

The gene calls are TRBV29-1 and TRBJ1-1; D gene uncertain. Germline lookup yields CDR1 SQVTM and CDR2 ANQGSEA. This CDR3 spans 14 amino acids. The V end lost 5 bases, the J end lost 3 bases, and 16 bases lay between the germline ends. CDR3 protein: CSVTQPGVDTEAFF. The CDR3, as DNA: TGCAGCGTTACCCAACCCGGGGTAGACACTGAAGCTTTCTTT.

The chain joins TRBV27 to TRBJ2-7; 11 bases match TRBD2. V was pared by 3 bases and J by 4 bases, with 5 bases of the junction left unmatched. Germline V gene data show CDR1 as MNHEY and CDR2 as SMNVEV (reference sequence). The CDR3 runs 15 residues. The CDR3 DNA is TGTGCCAGCAGTTTCTTCACTAGCGGGAGATACGAGCAGTACTTC. The encoded protein is CASSFFTSGRYEQYF.

The chain links TRBV9 to TRBJ1-1; D may be TRBD1 (5 bases). Trimming removed 4 bases from V and 5 bases from J, with 12 bases in between. The CDR3 has 13 residues. Germline V gene data show CDR1 as SGDLS and CDR2 as YYNGEE. Here the CDR3 DNA reads TGTGCCAGCAGCCGCGGGGAGGGGACTGAAGCTTTCTTT. Translated, it gives CASSRGEGTEAFF.